These 30 T cell receptor beta chains share one sample of origin, sequenced in a study of T cells in Graves' hyperthyroidism and ophthalmopathy. The CDR3 regions of TCR beta were amplified from RNA transcripts. First-round RT-PCR with HTBI primers amplified the TCR CDR3 region. TCRdb reprocessed the multiplex PCR reads via MiXCR and lists one record per CDR3 protein. The table includes 250,000 to 400,000 distinct CDR3 sequences, roughly an eighth detected once. Sequenced input: blood. These receptors all come from a woman aged 40 to 55 with Graves' ophthalmopathy.

This clonotype was found a few times. The rearrangement links TRBV6-1 to TRBJ2-3; TRBD2 might be the D (6 bases). The germline CDR1 and CDR2 sequences are MNHNS and SASEGT. V lost 6 bases and J 0 bases, leaving 16 bases between the germline ends. The CDR3 loop spans 16 amino acids. CDR3 sequence reads: CASRPSSDSSTDTQYF. CDR3 DNA sequence: TGTGCCAGCAGGCCTTCTAGCGACTCTAGCACAGATACGCAGTATTTT.

A single count supports this clonotype. The chain joins TRBV27 to TRBJ2-7, with TRBD1 as a possible D gene (6 bases). V was cut by 2 bases and J by 3 bases, with 11 bases left in between. This CDR3 region has 14 residues. CDR1 is MNHEY and CDR2 is SMNVEV in the germline V gene (reference sequence). This chain's CDR3 is CASSLRDTGYEQYF. As DNA, the CDR3 is TGTGCCAGCAGTTTAAGGGACACTGGCTACGAGCAGTACTTC.

The J gene is TRBJ2-2, the V gene TRBV24-1, with D perhaps TRBD2 (6 bases). The V gene's germline CDR1 is KGHDR and CDR2 SFDVKD. With 9 bases removed from V and 6 bases from J, the gap between germline ends came to 10 bases. The CDR3 has 12 residues. CDR3 bases: TGTGCCACCCAACCTAGCGCCGGGGAGCTGTTTTTT. It translates to CATQPSAGELFF.

This clonotype was detected a few times. Here the CDR3 reads CSVHRGLQETQYF. CDR3 nucleotides: TGCAGCGTCCACAGGGGATTGCAAGAGACCCAGTACTTC. V and J are TRBV29-1 and TRBJ2-5; 7 positions agree with TRBD1. Germline trimming cut 6 bases from V and 2 bases from J; bases unmatched to any gene: 6. This CDR3 is built from 13 residues. Germline CDR1 reads SQVTM; CDR2 reads ANQGSEA.

This clonotype came up many times. This chain links TRBV7-8 with TRBJ2-1, with 7 bases matching TRBD1. CDR1 is SGHVS and CDR2 is FQNEAQ in the germline V gene. The CDR3 sequence is 18 residues long. J lost 7 bases, V lost 1 base, and 16 bases had no gene match. The CDR3, as DNA: TGTGCCAGCAGCTTAGTAGGAACCGGGACAGTTCATAGGAATGAGCAGTTCTTC. It yields the protein CASSLVGTGTVHRNEQFF.

This clonotype was recorded a few times. V and J are TRBV7-8 and TRBJ2-2, with no clear D. The germline V gene encodes CDR1 SGHVS and CDR2 FQNEAQ. Trimming took 5 bases from V and 7 from J, leaving 23 bases between them. The length of the CDR3 is 17 residues. This chain's CDR3 is CASSAPTVQVWNGELFF. The CDR3 bases are TGTGCCAGCAGCGCTCCCACGGTGCAGGTTTGGAACGGGGAGCTGTTTTTT.

This clonotype turned up a few times. A much larger clonotype is one base distant, so this may be a read error. The gene calls are TRBV2 and TRBJ1-2; TRBD1 matches at 7 bases. This CDR3 has 13 residues. The germline gives CDR1 SNHLY, CDR2 FYNNEI. V shed 6 bases, J shed 8 bases, and the junction held 9 bases outside the gene matches. The CDR3: CASRPTGAGGYTF. The CDR3, as DNA: TGTGCCAGCAGACCTACAGGGGCAGGCGGCTACACCTTC.

The sample holds many counts of this clonotype. This chain joins TRBV20-1 and TRBJ2-7; D unresolved. This CDR3 comprises 14 residues. The germline V and J ends were trimmed by 3 bases and 2 bases, with 14 bases remaining between them. Germline CDR1 is DFQATT and CDR2 is SNEGSKA (reference sequence). CDR3 loop: CSASVDHGPYEQYF. CDR3 DNA: TGCAGTGCTAGTGTGGACCACGGACCCTACGAGCAGTACTTC.

Concerning this clonotype: Since a much larger clone is just one base distant, this may be a read error. The genes are TRBV28 and TRBJ1-4; D is perhaps TRBD1 (5 bases). From germline, CDR1 is MDHEN and CDR2 SYDVKM. The CDR3 length is 15 residues. CDR3 amino acids: CASTSPGLMGERLFF. The CDR3 region has the DNA TGTGCCAGCACCTCCCCAGGGTTAATGGGTGAAAGACTGTTTTTT.

This clonotype was detected ten times or more. The chain joins TRBV28 to TRBJ2-1; D gene unclear. The CDR3 has 13 amino acids. The germline V gene has CDR1 MDHEN and CDR2 SYDVKM. The V end was cut by 2 bases, the J end by 3 bases, with 5 bases between. In nucleotides, the CDR3 is TGTGCCAGCAGTTTAACTCTCTACAATGAGCAGTTCTTC. Translated, it gives CASSLTLYNEQFF.

This clonotype was detected ten times or more. J is TRBJ2-5 and V is TRBV7-8; 10 bases align to TRBD2. The CDR3 runs 16 residues. Per the germline V gene, CDR1 is SGHVS and CDR2 is FQNEAQ. The CDR3: CAVSLSSGRVSETQYF. The DNA for the CDR3 is TGTGCGGTCAGCTTAAGCAGCGGGAGGGTATCAGAGACCCAGTACTTC.

V and J are TRBV20-1 and TRBJ2-3; TRBD2 aligns across 11 bases. Trimming cost V 0 bases and J 6 bases; bases outside gene matches: 11. CDR1 and CDR2 (germline): DFQATT, SNEGSKA (reference sequence). CDR3 length: 17 amino acids. CDR3 bases: TGCAGTGCTAGAGATGGCAGGCTAGCGGGAGGAAGTGATACGCAGTATTTT. Its translation: CSARDGRLAGGSDTQYF.

Many counts were recorded for this clonotype. The CDR3 loop reads CASKEDRGGNYEQYF. The CDR3 DNA follows: TGTGCCAGCAAGGAGGACAGGGGCGGCAACTACGAGCAGTACTTC. The chain joins TRBV2 to TRBJ2-7; 9 nucleotides match TRBD1. Germline-derived CDR1 and CDR2 are SNHLY and FYNNEI. V gave up 7 bases and J gave up 3 bases; unmatched junction bases: 10. This CDR3 spans 15 amino acids.

In its sample, this clonotype was seen many times. This chain's CDR3 is CASSPRQRGTYEQYF. CDR3 sequence (DNA): TGTGCCAGCTCACCCCGCCAGCGGGGGACCTACGAGCAGTACTTC. The V and J genes are TRBV18 and TRBJ2-7; TRBD2 matches at 8 bases. CDR3 size: 15 residues. V gave up 3 bases and J gave up 2 bases; unmatched junction bases: 6. From germline, CDR1 is KGHSH and CDR2 LQKENI.

The table lists this clonotype with a few counts. V usage is TRBV19 and J usage is TRBJ1-6, with D uncertain. The CDR3 is made up of 14 amino acids. Germline values: CDR1 LNHDA, CDR2 SQIVND (reference sequence). V was clipped by 7 bases and J by 4 bases, with 11 bases between them. The CDR3 DNA follows: TGTGCCAGTACCGCAGGACCTTATAATTCACCCCTCCACTTT. This codes for CASTAGPYNSPLHF. Using reference TRBV19 and TRBJ1-6 for the parts outside the CDR3, the full variable domain is DGGITQSPKYLFRKEGQNVTLSCEQNLNHDAMYWYRQDPGQGLRLIYYSQIVNDFQKGDIAEGYSVSREKKESFPLTVTSAQKNPTAFYLCASTAGPYNSPLHFGNGTRLTVT.

A few counts support this clonotype. J is TRBJ2-1 and V is TRBV5-1; TRBD1 is a possible D gene (5 bases). The V gene lost 2 bases and the J gene lost 0 bases, with 12 bases spanning the gap. Germline V gene lookup returns CDR1 SGHRS and CDR2 YFSETQ. CDR3 length equals 16 residues. This CDR3 is CASSLDGAVSYNEQFF. For the CDR3, the DNA is TGCGCCAGCAGCTTAGATGGGGCGGTCTCCTACAATGAGCAGTTCTTC.

This clonotype was seen repeatedly, ten times or more. The genes are TRBV6-2 or TRBV6-3 and TRBJ2-7; D unresolved. In germline, CDR1 is MNHEY, CDR2 SVGEGT. This CDR3 contains 14 residues. V was cut by 4 bases and J by 1 base, with 11 bases left in between. The CDR3 spells CASSSLSGSYEQYF. The CDR3 DNA reads TGTGCCAGCAGTTCCTTAAGTGGGTCCTACGAGCAGTACTTC.

This clonotype has only a few counts. V gene TRBV2 combines with J gene TRBJ2-1, with TRBD2 matching over 10 bases. Germline V gene lookup returns CDR1 SNHLY and CDR2 FYNNEI. The CDR3 totals 15 residues. V lost 5 bases and J lost 6; bases outside the gene matches: 7. The CDR3 spells CASSLLAGVTNEQFF. CDR3 nucleotide sequence: TGTGCCAGCAGTCTTCTAGCGGGAGTAACCAATGAGCAGTTCTTC.

This clonotype was recorded at least ten times. Written as DNA, the CDR3 is TGCAGCGTTGACAGGGGAGACACTGAAGCTTTCTTT. Amino acids: CSVDRGDTEAFF. The rearrangement uses TRBV29-1 and TRBJ1-1; D is possibly TRBD1 (6 bases). Germline V gene lookup returns CDR1 SQVTM and CDR2 ANQGSEA. The CDR3 contains 12 residues. V was trimmed by 3 bases and J by 3 bases, leaving 8 bases between them.

The sample holds many counts of this clonotype. The V and J genes are TRBV11-3 and TRBJ1-1; weak D call: TRBD1 (6 bases). The CDR3 extends over 14 amino acids. Per germline, CDR1 SGHNT and CDR2 YENEEA. V gave up 1 base and J gave up 6 bases, with 12 bases separating them. The CDR3 here is CASSLGSRTAEAFF. The CDR3 nucleotides are TGTGCCAGCAGCTTAGGGAGTAGGACAGCTGAAGCTTTCTTT.

This clonotype was detected once. This sequence joins TRBV20-1 and TRBJ2-5; 11 positions match TRBD2. V lost 2 bases, J lost 7 bases, and 18 bases stayed unmatched. This CDR3 spans 18 amino acids. Germline V gives CDR1 DFQATT, CDR2 SNEGSKA (reference sequence). The DNA for the CDR3 is TGCAGTGCTAGATCGACTCTTAGCGGGGGGGTAACCTCCGGGACCCAGTACTTC. Residues: CSARSTLSGGVTSGTQYF.

About this clonotype: The junction differs from germline at one of its ends, possibly a read error. The CDR3 DNA reads TGTGCCAGCGGTCGGGATAATCAGCCCCAACATTTT. Translating it yields CASGRDNQPQHF. The rearrangement links TRBV2 to TRBJ1-5; D gene ambiguous. There are 12 residues in the CDR3. Germline CDR1 SNHLY, CDR2 FYNNEI.

In its sample, this clonotype was seen many times. The chain uses TRBV2 and TRBJ2-1; D is possibly TRBD2 (7 bases). The CDR3 spans 14 residues. The germline V gene has CDR1 SNHLY and CDR2 FYNNEI. V was pared by 8 bases and J by 9 bases, with 20 bases between. CDR3 in amino acids: CASGGGPGVSEQFF. In nucleotides, the CDR3 is TGTGCCAGCGGGGGGGGGCCAGGTGTTAGTGAGCAGTTCTTC.

The gene calls are TRBV18 and TRBJ2-5, with D possibly matching TRBD2 (5 bases). The V end was cut by 6 bases, the J end by 5 bases, with 16 bases between. Per the germline V gene, CDR1 is KGHSH and CDR2 is LQKENI. The CDR3 has 14 amino acids. Written as DNA, the CDR3 is TGTGCCAGCTCCCACCCGGCCGGGAAGGAGACCCAGTACTTC. This sequence encodes CASSHPAGKETQYF.

This chain joins TRBV20-1 and TRBJ1-6, with 9 bases aligning to TRBD1. The CDR3 runs to 15 residues. The germline gives CDR1 DFQATT, CDR2 SNEGSKA (reference sequence). Unmatched junction bases numbered 4, after V lost 5 bases and J lost 2 bases. The CDR3 here is CSARRDRAYNSPLHF. The CDR3 nucleotides are TGCAGTGCTCGGAGGGACAGGGCCTATAATTCACCCCTCCACTTT.

This clonotype was recorded many times. The chain recombines TRBV29-1 with TRBJ2-1; 8 bases fit TRBD2. This CDR3 spans 13 amino acids. In germline, CDR1 is SQVTM, CDR2 ANQGSEA. With V trimmed by 4 bases and J by 2 bases, 1 base remained unmatched. This CDR3 reads CSVASGPYNEQFF. The CDR3 nucleotides read TGCAGCGTTGCTAGCGGGCCCTACAATGAGCAGTTCTTC.

This clonotype has a count of ten or more. The chain's CDR3 is CASSLSWGGGIEQFF. The CDR3 DNA is TGTGCCAGCAGTTTGAGTTGGGGCGGGGGAATCGAGCAGTTCTTC. The chain links TRBV27 to TRBJ2-1; 7 bases match TRBD2. CDR3 length equals 15 residues. Trimming at V came to 3 bases and at J to 10 bases, leaving 12 bases not matched to a gene. Germline V gene data show CDR1 as MNHEY and CDR2 as SMNVEV (reference sequence).

At least ten counts were recorded for this clonotype. The rearrangement joins TRBV10-3 to TRBJ2-5; the match to TRBD2 covers 8 bases. CDR3 size: 14 residues. Losses at the gene ends were 3 bases for V and 4 bases for J; bases not matched to a gene: 4. Germline V gene sequence: CDR1 ENHRY, CDR2 SYGVKD. The chain's CDR3 is CAISDVAGPETQYF. CDR3 in DNA: TGTGCCATCAGTGATGTAGCGGGACCAGAGACCCAGTACTTC.

There are a few counts of this clonotype. The gene calls are TRBV7-6 and TRBJ2-2; D might be TRBD2 (5 bases). This CDR3 has 18 amino acids. CDR1 SGHVS and CDR2 FNYEAQ come from the germline V gene. Trimming removed 1 base from V and 0 bases from J, with 15 bases in between. DNA for the CDR3: TGTGCCAGCAGCTTAGTTGCGGGTATACTCTCGAACACCGGGGAGCTGTTTTTT. Translated: CASSLVAGILSNTGELFF.

Ten or more counts support this clonotype. V is TRBV19 and J is TRBJ1-5; D not resolved. CDR3 length: 12 residues. Germline V lookup: CDR1 LNHDA, CDR2 SQIVND (reference sequence). V gave up 3 bases and J gave up 5 bases, with 5 bases separating them. The CDR3 sequence: CASSINYQPQHF. CDR3 DNA sequence: TGTGCCAGTAGTATCAACTATCAGCCCCAGCATTTT.